This T cell receptor (beta chain) originates from a study of shared clonotypes between healthy human individuals. Background on the study: Three CD4 naive, three CD4 memory, two CD8 naive and one CD8 memory plate were used per donor.

V was clipped by 5 bases and J by 2 bases, with 16 bases between them. The CDR3 has 15 residues. The germline gives CDR1 SGHTS, CDR2 YDEGEE. Profiled with immunoSEQ multiplex PCR; TCRdb holds only in-frame clones, not every one. The table records about 1.9 million clones, 90% to 95% of them present only once. CD45RO-negative, CCR7-positively selected cells formed the naive CD8 fraction, excluding terminally differentiated effector memory CD45RA+ cells. This TCR was recovered from a man aged 18-30 years in good health. Some clones in this sample may be carry-over from other donors' samples. Sequencing was carried out using naive CD8+ T cells from PBMCs. The chain has TRBV5-8 and TRBJ2-5, with D possibly being TRBD1 (5 bases). This chain's CDR3 is CASRGPVRSQETQYF. CDR3 in DNA: TGTGCCAGCAGGGGGCCAGTCAGGAGTCAAGAGACCCAGTACTTC.